This T cell receptor (beta chain) originates from a study of early T cells in non-severe SARS-CoV-2 infection (dated by TCRdb to the early 2020s). With respect to the entire study: TCR sequencing used bulk RNA from unsorted whole blood, so alpha and beta chains could not be paired.

Set within a cohort of healthcare workers in London, UK, this nested case-control study involved weekly PCR testing of nasopharyngeal swabs along with blood sampling. Healthcare workers were recruited between 23 and 31 March 2020, during the week of the UK lockdown, and were followed weekly for up to about 15 weeks. What the study reported, not specific to this receptor: VDJdb matching was skewed toward anti-spike CD8 responses and likely underestimated virus-specific expansions by missing private and CD4 specificities.

This clonotype appeared many times. This receptor's antigen is unknown. No qualities accompany the bases; no much larger clone lies one base away. Receptors were amplified or captured by 5' RACE. Sequenced using a NextSeq 500. To correct for sequencing error and PCR bias, the TCR library protocol tagged individual cDNA molecules with unique molecular identifiers. Both TCR alpha and beta chains were sequenced, and tight co-correlation was observed between alpha and beta sequence abundances in each sample. In the paper's pipeline: Decombinator V4 was used to annotate the V gene, J gene and CDR3 of the TCR sequences. Expanded TCRs were defined as changing significantly between any two time points under a Poisson model with p below 0.0001. TCR abundances were normalised to the total number of TCRs sequenced per sample and expressed as counts per million. A search of VDJdb, accessed on 1 November 2021, was run for TCRs annotated to CMV, EBV and SARS-CoV-2, with TCRs annotated for multiple antigens excluded. TCRdb reworked the public reads: Q25 trimming with fastp, MiXCR clone assembly, productive beta chains retained. Duplicate CDR3 protein sequences are folded into a single record with the most common DNA and genes. The authors' filters were not applied to this entry. Present in this sample are around 25,000 distinct CDR3 sequences, approximately 5.1% of which were seen just once. The ten largest account for about 6.2% of the sample.

The origin of this receptor is an adult who was a healthcare worker with PCR-confirmed SARS-CoV-2 infection or an uninfected control (not recorded which). The source material was whole blood.

CDR3 region: CASSDLAGVYNEQFF. DNA sequence: TGTGCCAGCAGTGACCTAGCGGGGGTTTACAATGAGCAGTTCTTC. The chain joins TRBV2 to TRBJ2-1; the central 10 bases match TRBD2. From the germline V gene, CDR1 is SNHLY and CDR2 is FYNNEI. V loses 3 bases at its end and J loses 4 bases; junction bases beyond the gene matches: 3. The CDR3 sequence holds 15 residues, the cysteine and phenylalanine included. The DNA shown is the 45-base CDR3, in frame from base 1.